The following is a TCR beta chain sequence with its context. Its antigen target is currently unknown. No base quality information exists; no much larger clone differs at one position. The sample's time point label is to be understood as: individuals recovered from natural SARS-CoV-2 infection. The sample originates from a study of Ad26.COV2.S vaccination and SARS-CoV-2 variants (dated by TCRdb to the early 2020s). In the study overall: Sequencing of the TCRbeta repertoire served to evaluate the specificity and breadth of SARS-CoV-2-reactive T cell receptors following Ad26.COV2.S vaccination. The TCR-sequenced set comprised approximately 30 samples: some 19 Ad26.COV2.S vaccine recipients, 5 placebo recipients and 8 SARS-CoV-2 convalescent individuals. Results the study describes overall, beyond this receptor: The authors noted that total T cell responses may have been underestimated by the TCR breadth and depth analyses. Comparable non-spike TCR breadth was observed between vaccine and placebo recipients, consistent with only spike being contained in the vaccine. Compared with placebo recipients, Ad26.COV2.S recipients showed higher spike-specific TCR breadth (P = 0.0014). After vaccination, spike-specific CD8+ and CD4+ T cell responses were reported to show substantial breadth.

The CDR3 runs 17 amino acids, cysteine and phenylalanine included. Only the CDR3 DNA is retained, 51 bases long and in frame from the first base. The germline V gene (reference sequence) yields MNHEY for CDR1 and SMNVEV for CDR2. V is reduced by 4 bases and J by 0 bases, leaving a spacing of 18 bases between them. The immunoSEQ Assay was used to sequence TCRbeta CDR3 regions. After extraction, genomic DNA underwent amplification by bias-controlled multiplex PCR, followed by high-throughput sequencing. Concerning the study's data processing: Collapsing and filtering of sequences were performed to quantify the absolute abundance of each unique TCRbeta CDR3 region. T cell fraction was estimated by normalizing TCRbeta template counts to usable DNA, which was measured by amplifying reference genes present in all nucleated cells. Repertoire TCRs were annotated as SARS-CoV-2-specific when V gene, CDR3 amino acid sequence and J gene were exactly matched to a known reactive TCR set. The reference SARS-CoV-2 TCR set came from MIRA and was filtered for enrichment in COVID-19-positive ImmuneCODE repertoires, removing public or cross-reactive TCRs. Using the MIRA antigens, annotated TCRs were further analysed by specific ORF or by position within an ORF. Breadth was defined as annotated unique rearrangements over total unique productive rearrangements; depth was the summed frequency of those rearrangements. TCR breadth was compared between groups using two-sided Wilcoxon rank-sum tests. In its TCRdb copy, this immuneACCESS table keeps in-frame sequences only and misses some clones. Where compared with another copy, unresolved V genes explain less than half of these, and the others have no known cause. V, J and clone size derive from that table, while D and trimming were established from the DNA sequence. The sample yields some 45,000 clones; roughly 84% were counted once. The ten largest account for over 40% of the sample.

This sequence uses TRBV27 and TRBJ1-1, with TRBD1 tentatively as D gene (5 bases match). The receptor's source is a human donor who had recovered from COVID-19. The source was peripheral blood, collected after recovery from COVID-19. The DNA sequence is TGTGCCAGCAGTTCCAGGACAACTTCGACTATGAACACTGAAGCTTTCTTT. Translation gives CASSSRTTSTMNTEAFF.